The source of this T cell receptor (beta chain) is a study of CD8+ T cells in alopecia areata. Sequencing relied on a cDNA template that was reverse transcribed from extracted RNA. Profiled with immunoSEQ multiplex PCR; TCRdb holds only in-frame clones, not every one. The sample includes around 150,000 clones, 65% of them seen just once. Indicated treatment: oral pan-JAK inhibitor, 5-10 mg twice daily. Notes on the study in general: During tofacitinib treatment, many expanded lesional clones remained in scalp and blood. Tofacitinib delivered significant drops in scalp clonality and in expanded CD8+ clones among the top 100.

This clone was counted a few times. Antigen: not known. Germline CDR1 reads SGHRS; CDR2 reads YFSETQ. This CDR3 region has 13 residues. Between the trimmed V and J ends, which lost 1 base and 5 bases, there was a span of 9 bases. Sequencing used CD4+ T cells sorted from blood, obtained at week 4, from a patient treated with tofacitinib. The receptor's source is a human donor with alopecia areata. The chain is built from TRBV5-1 and TRBJ2-5; D not certain. DNA of the CDR3: TGCGCCAGCAGCTTGCTCGGGCAGGAGACCCAGTACTTC. Its protein is CASSLLGQETQYF.